Listed below are T cell receptor beta chains from one sample, sequenced in a study of tumor and adjacent non-tumor tissue in lung cancer. TCRdb analysed the multiplex PCR reads with MiXCR anew, one entry per CDR3 protein. The table includes about 110,000 distinct CDR3 sequences, 60% to 80% detected once. The sequenced sample was lung tumor tissue. The receptor set was obtained from a woman in her fifties or sixties with non-small cell lung cancer. CDR3s include the opening cysteine and the closing phenylalanine or tryptophan. Fields, in order: D gene, J gene, clone size, V gene, CDR3 protein, CDR3 DNA. The D gene is left open where the match is weak. Size is stated for part of the rows, as once, few or many counts, or as a class when the clone is expanded.

D: .
J: TRBJ2-3
size: .
V: TRBV6-5
CDR3: CASKNRFTGTHYF
DNA: TGTGCCAGCAAGAACAGGTTCACAGGTACACATTATTTT

D: TRBD2
J: TRBJ2-1
size: .
V: TRBV6-2/TRBV6-3
CDR3: CANNSGGANSYNEHFF
DNA: TGTGCCAACAATTCGGGAGGGGCTAACTCCTACAATGAGCATTTCTTC

D: .
J: TRBJ1-3
size: .
V: TRBV11-3
CDR3: CATREDSGNTTYF
DNA: TGTGCCACCCGGGAGGACTCAGGGAACACCACATATTTT

D: TRBD1
J: TRBJ2-7
size: .
V: TRBV11-3
CDR3: CASSLGQGNYKGYDQYF
DNA: TGTGCCAGTAGCTTGGGACAGGGAAACTATAAGGGGTACGATCAGTACTTC

D: TRBD2
J: TRBJ2-7
size: once
V: TRBV11-2
CDR3: CASSYVTSWTYEQYF
DNA: TGTGCCAGCAGCTACGTGACTAGCTGGACCTACGAGCAGTACTTC

D: TRBD2
J: TRBJ2-7
size: .
V: TRBV12-3/TRBV12-4
CDR3: CASNSIEGLAYELYF
DNA: TGTGCCAGCAACTCTATTGAGGGACTAGCTTACGAGCTGTACTTC

D: .
J: TRBJ1-6
size: .
V: TRBV29-1
CDR3: CSVAGRPNSLLHF
DNA: TGCAGCGTTGCTGGGAGGCCCAATTCACTCCTCCACTTT

D: .
J: TRBJ1-5
size: .
V: TRBV28
CDR3: CASSCVDQPQHF
DNA: TGTGCCAGCAGTTGCGTGGACCAGCCCCAGCATTTT

D: TRBD2
J: TRBJ2-3
size: .
V: TRBV20-1
CDR3: CRPSPASGNTDTQYF
DNA: TGCAGGCCGAGTCCTGCTAGCGGGAACACAGATACGCAGTATTTT

D: .
J: TRBJ1-1
size: .
V: TRBV4-1
CDR3: CASSRPIILIETFF
DNA: TGCGCCAGCAGCCGACCTATCATCCTCATTGAAACTTTCTTT

D: .
J: TRBJ2-3
size: .
V: TRBV6-5
CDR3: CTSSYPETDTQYF
DNA: TGTACCAGCAGTTACCCCGAAACAGATACGCAATATTTT

D: TRBD1
J: TRBJ2-1
size: few
V: TRBV4-2
CDR3: CASSQASGQGNGQFF
DNA: TGTGCTAGCAGCCAAGCTTCTGGACAGGGCAATGGGCAGTTCTTC

D: .
J: TRBJ2-1
size: .
V: TRBV14
CDR3: CAGSSDTDGEQFF
DNA: TGTGCCGGCAGCTCGGACACGGATGGTGAGCAGTTCTTC

D: .
J: TRBJ1-2
size: .
V: TRBV12-3/TRBV12-4
CDR3: CTSSLGRQANLYCYTF
DNA: TGTACCAGCAGTTTGGGCAGACAAGCAAACCTCTATTGCTATACCTTC

D: TRBD2
J: TRBJ2-3
size: .
V: TRBV11-2
CDR3: CDSSYGLAGDTTDTQYF
DNA: TGTGACAGCAGCTACGGACTAGCGGGGGATACCACAGATACGCAGTATTTT

D: TRBD1
J: TRBJ2-6
size: .
V: TRBV4-3
CDR3: CASSHLQGDGANILTF
DNA: TGCGCCAGCAGCCATCTACAGGGGGATGGGGCCAACATCCTGACTTTC

D: TRBD1
J: TRBJ1-1
size: .
V: TRBV14
CDR3: CASSQDSGQMNTEAFF
DNA: TGTGCCAGCAGCCAAGATTCGGGACAGATGAACACTGAAGCTTTCTTT

D: .
J: TRBJ2-1
size: .
V: TRBV5-8
CDR3: CASSLEVSDLSSYDEQFF
DNA: TGTGCCAGCAGCTTGGAGGTATCAGACCTGAGCTCCTACGATGAGCAGTTCTTC

D: .
J: TRBJ1-2
size: .
V: TRBV29-1
CDR3: CSVLLNYDYTF
DNA: TGCAGCGTCCTCCTGAACTATGACTACACCTTC

D: .
J: TRBJ1-6
size: .
V: TRBV11-2
CDR3: CARSLEASNSLLHF
DNA: TGTGCCAGGAGCCTAGAAGCAAGTAATTCACTCCTCCACTTT

D: .
J: TRBJ1-1
size: .
V: TRBV18
CDR3: CATSPGINTEAYF
DNA: TGTGCCACCTCACCAGGAATCAACACTGAAGCTTACTTT

D: TRBD1
J: TRBJ1-1
size: once
V: TRBV12-3/TRBV12-4
CDR3: CASSLRLGQGIEAFF
DNA: TGTGCCAGCAGTTTAAGGCTGGGACAGGGCATTGAAGCTTTCTTT

D: .
J: TRBJ2-3
size: many
V: TRBV20-1
CDR3: CSARDLHGSSTDTQYF
DNA: TGCAGTGCTAGAGATCTACACGGGTCTAGCACAGATACGCAGTATTTT

D: TRBD1
J: TRBJ2-7
size: few
V: TRBV7-9
CDR3: CASSLYSIPGQALGNEQYF
DNA: TGTGCCAGCAGCTTATACAGCATACCGGGACAGGCCCTGGGGAACGAGCAGTACTTC

D: .
J: TRBJ1-5
size: .
V: TRBV6-1
CDR3: CVSSEAWRDFSNQPQHF
DNA: TGTGTCAGCAGTGAAGCATGGCGGGACTTTAGCAATCAGCCCCAGCATTTT

D: .
J: TRBJ1-2
size: .
V: TRBV7-2
CDR3: CASSLDHPGGYTF
DNA: TGTGCCAGCAGCTTAGACCACCCGGGCGGCTACACCTTC

D: .
J: TRBJ2-7
size: .
V: TRBV11-2
CDR3: CANSWNRGGYEQYF
DNA: TGCGCCAACAGTTGGAACCGCGGAGGATACGAGCAGTACTTC

D: TRBD1
J: TRBJ2-1
size: .
V: TRBV11-1
CDR3: CANSLLGTGSNKQFF
DNA: TGTGCCAACAGCTTATTGGGGACAGGTTCCAATAAGCAGTTCTTC

D: .
J: TRBJ2-1
size: once
V: TRBV10-3
CDR3: CAISERQEQFF
DNA: TGTGCCATCAGTGAGCGCCAGGAGCAGTTCTTC

D: .
J: TRBJ2-1
size: once
V: TRBV6-4
CDR3: CASSARGAESNEQFF
DNA: TGTGCCAGCAGTGCACGGGGGGCAGAAAGCAATGAGCAGTTCTTC

D: .
J: TRBJ2-1
size: .
V: TRBV11-2
CDR3: CASSTVRGTEQFF
DNA: TGTGCCAGCAGCACTGTACGTGGCACTGAGCAGTTCTTC

D: TRBD1
J: TRBJ2-2
size: .
V: TRBV11-1
CDR3: CANSAWTGVNIRELFF
DNA: TGTGCCAACAGCGCCTGGACAGGGGTGAACATCAGGGAGCTGTTTTTT

D: .
J: TRBJ2-1
size: .
V: TRBV5-4
CDR3: CASSLGGLTARNNEQFF
DNA: TGTGCCAGCAGCTTGGGGGGTTTGACGGCCCGTAACAATGAGCAGTTCTTC

D: .
J: TRBJ1-6
size: .
V: TRBV4-3
CDR3: CASSPGNSGNSPFHF
DNA: TGCGCCAGCAGCCCCGGGAACAGTGGAAATTCACCCTTCCACTTT

D: TRBD1
J: TRBJ1-2
size: many
V: TRBV6-5
CDR3: CASSPGGYYGYTF
DNA: TGTGCCAGCAGCCCAGGGGGATACTATGGCTACACCTTC

D: .
J: TRBJ2-3
size: .
V: TRBV6-5
CDR3: CASRSGTTNQPQYF
DNA: TGTGCCAGCAGGTCCGGGACAACCAATCAGCCTCAGTATTTT

D: .
J: TRBJ1-5
size: .
V: TRBV6-1
CDR3: CASTRTRGNQPQHF
DNA: TGTGCCAGCACCCGGACAAGGGGAAATCAGCCCCAGCATTTC

D: .
J: TRBJ1-5
size: .
V: TRBV11-2
CDR3: CANSLDAAGNQPQHF
DNA: TGTGCCAACAGCTTAGATGCAGCAGGTAATCAGCCCCAGCATTTT

D: .
J: TRBJ1-2
size: .
V: TRBV4-2
CDR3: CASSQEGTTVGYGYTF
DNA: TGTGCCAGCAGCCAAGAGGGGACAACGGTCGGCTATGGCTACACCTTC

D: .
J: TRBJ1-4
size: .
V: TRBV29-1
CDR3: CIVVSGVNEKPFF
DNA: TGCATCGTTGTATCAGGGGTGAATGAAAAACCGTTTTTT

D: TRBD1
J: TRBJ2-7
size: .
V: TRBV11-2
CDR3: CASSWDSGSYEQYF
DNA: TGTGCCAGCAGTTGGGACAGCGGAAGCTACGAGCAGTACTTC

D: TRBD2
J: TRBJ2-1
size: .
V: TRBV6-2/TRBV6-3
CDR3: CASSAPWTSGSATYNEQFF
DNA: TGTGCCAGCAGTGCCCCCTGGACTAGCGGGAGTGCGACCTACAATGAGCAGTTCTTC

D: TRBD2
J: TRBJ2-2
size: .
V: TRBV20-1
CDR3: CSAIGSEAGNTGELLF
DNA: TGCAGTGCCATTGGTTCTGAAGCGGGGAACACCGGGGAGCTGTTGTTT

D: .
J: TRBJ1-2
size: .
V: TRBV6-1
CDR3: CASIEMWAGTNYGYTF
DNA: TGTGCCAGCATTGAAATGTGGGCAGGGACCAACTATGGCTACACCTTC

D: .
J: TRBJ1-1
size: .
V: TRBV20-1
CDR3: CSASSDLNTESFF
DNA: TGCAGTGCTAGTTCGGATCTTAACACTGAAAGTTTCTTT

D: .
J: TRBJ2-3
size: .
V: TRBV11-3
CDR3: CASSSWTNTQYF
DNA: TGTGCCAGCAGCTCATGGACAAATACGCAGTATTTT